One and the same sample provided the 9 T cell receptor beta chains below, sequenced in a study of beta chain features in type 1 diabetes. The entirety of the isolated RNA underwent reverse transcription, so expressed TCRB transcripts were sequenced. The table came from immunoSEQ multiplex PCR; TCRdb's copy has only in-frame clones and leaves some out. This sample yields about 340,000 clones, of which roughly 8% are seen a single time; approximately 0.47% belongs to the top ten. Sequences were obtained from central memory CD4+ T cells from blood. All receptors come from a woman between 18 and 29 years old in good health.

This clone has only a few counts. The chain links TRBV15 to TRBJ2-7; the D gene is possibly TRBD1 (6 bases). Trimming took off 1 base at V and 4 bases at J, with 14 bases between the two ends. The germline CDR1 and CDR2 sequences are LNHNV and YYDKDF (reference sequence). The CDR3 sequence is 15 residues long. The CDR3 DNA reads as TGTGCCACCAGCAGAGTAGTTGGGACAAAATACGAGCAGTACTTC. It yields the protein CATSRVVGTKYEQYF.

This clone was found a few times. This chain connects TRBV6-5 to TRBJ2-1; 8 nucleotides align to TRBD2. CDR3 length equals 15 residues. V trimming: 5 bases; J trimming: 5 bases; junction bases outside the gene matches: 8. CDR1 MNHEY and CDR2 SVGAGI come from the germline V gene. The CDR3 DNA follows: TGTGCCAGCAGTCCCGGACTAGCCCGAAACAATGAGCAGTTCTTC. This encodes CASSPGLARNNEQFF.

The genes are TRBV6-1 and TRBJ2-3; D gene ambiguous. The CDR3 length is 14 residues. V lost 1 base, J lost 0 bases, and 5 bases lay in between. The germline gives CDR1 MNHNS, CDR2 SASEGT. CDR3 coding DNA: TGTGCCAGCAGTGAAGGGGCTAGCACAGATACGCAGTATTTT. Translating it yields CASSEGASTDTQYF.

This sequence joins TRBV18 and TRBJ2-1; 9 bases match TRBD2. This CDR3 comprises 13 residues. V gave up 7 bases and J gave up 11 bases; unmatched junction bases: 9. Germline V gene data show CDR1 as KGHSH and CDR2 as LQKENI. CDR3 protein: CASFISGSPKQFF. The CDR3 nucleotides are TGTGCCAGCTTTATTAGCGGGAGCCCAAAGCAGTTCTTC.

This clone was counted between two and nine times. The rearrangement uses TRBV27 and TRBJ1-3, with a possible D match to TRBD1 (5 bases). The CDR3 contains 15 residues. Per the germline V gene, CDR1 is MNHEY and CDR2 is SMNVEV (reference sequence). Trimming shortened V by 6 bases and J by 8 bases, and 20 bases separated the two germline ends. The CDR3 protein is CASSSLTAQGHTIYF. The CDR3 DNA sequence: TGTGCCAGCAGCTCGTTGACCGCGCAGGGCCACACCATATATTTT.

The chain links TRBV7-9 to TRBJ1-2; D unresolved. Germline V gene data show CDR1 as SEHNR and CDR2 as FQNEAQ (reference sequence). The CDR3 sequence is 12 residues long. V was pared by 6 bases and J by 6 bases, with 11 bases between. CDR3 residues: CASRPAGDGYTF. Written as DNA, the CDR3 is TGTGCCAGCAGACCCGCGGGAGATGGCTACACCTTC.

This clone was found a few times. V is TRBV14 and J is TRBJ2-2, with 8 positions matching TRBD2. Germline V lookup: CDR1 SGHDN, CDR2 FVKESK. With V trimmed by 1 base and J by 1 base, 5 bases remained unmatched. The CDR3 is 17 residues long. The CDR3: CASSQVRTSGNTGELFF. The CDR3 DNA reads TGTGCCAGCAGCCAAGTACGCACTAGCGGGAACACCGGGGAGCTGTTTTTT.

The genes are TRBV4-1 and TRBJ2-7, with D tentatively TRBD2 (6 bases). Trimming shortened V by 3 bases and J by 3 bases, and 15 bases separated the two germline ends. The V gene's germline CDR1 is MGHRA and CDR2 YSYEKL. The CDR3 covers 15 residues. CDR3 in amino acids: CASSHQRLGDYEQYF. In nucleotides, the CDR3 is TGCGCCAGCAGCCACCAAAGACTAGGGGACTACGAGCAGTACTTC.

This clone came up many times. Other nucleotide sequences from this sample produce the same CDR3. The chain joins TRBV7-2 to TRBJ2-1; TRBD2 aligns across 11 bases. Germline-derived CDR1 and CDR2 are SGHTA and FQGNSA. This CDR3 spans 15 amino acids. The V and J ends lost 5 bases and 5 bases, in that order; junction bases with no gene match: 5. The CDR3 here is CASSQLAGENNEQFF. In nucleotides, the CDR3 is TGTGCCAGCAGCCAACTAGCGGGGGAGAACAATGAGCAGTTCTTC.